The 26 T cell receptor beta chains below were found in one sample sequenced in a study of blood T cell repertoires in COVID-19. The assay was immunoSEQ multiplex PCR, and TCRdb's table has in-frame clones only and misses some. Among roughly 97,000 clones listed, around 80% were seen once. The source material was peripheral blood. The receptors here all came from a man in his sixties or seventies with acute or convalescent COVID-19.

This clone was seen a single time. This chain uses TRBV11-3 with TRBJ2-3; possibly TRBD2 for D (6 bases). The CDR3 extends over 14 amino acids. CDR1 is SGHNT, CDR2 YENEEA, per germline. Trimming took 4 bases from V and 2 from J, leaving 10 bases between them. This chain's CDR3 is CASSYGTFTDTQYF. The CDR3 coding sequence is TGTGCCAGCAGCTACGGGACTTTCACAGATACGCAGTATTTT.

This chain joins TRBV7-2 and TRBJ2-1; D perhaps matches TRBD1 (5 bases). The CDR3 is made up of 14 amino acids. Germline values: CDR1 SGHTA, CDR2 FQGNSA. With 5 bases removed from V and 4 bases from J, the gap between germline ends came to 12 bases. The CDR3 nucleotides are TGTGCCAGCAGCAAGTGGGGCGATTACAATGAGCAGTTCTTC. The encoded protein is CASSKWGDYNEQFF. The whole variable domain, filled in from reference TRBV7-2 and TRBJ2-1, reads GAGVSQSPSNKVTEKGKDVELRCDPISGHTALYWYRQSLGQGLEFLIYFQGNSAPDKSGLPSDRFSAERTGGSVSTLTIQRTQQEDSAVYLCASSKWGDYNEQFFGPGTRLTVL.

CDR3 nucleotides: TGTGCCAGCAGCTTAACGGGACTGATAAATGAAAAACTGTTTTTT. Translated, it gives CASSLTGLINEKLFF. V usage is TRBV3-1 (or the pseudogene TRBV3-2) and J usage is TRBJ1-4, with D possibly TRBD1 on 5 matching bases. Trimming took off 5 bases at V and 5 bases at J, with 15 bases between the two ends. Per the germline V gene, CDR1 is LGHDT and CDR2 is YNNKEL (reference sequence). The CDR3 has 15 residues.

This clone was seen only once. The chain has TRBV7-2 and TRBJ2-1, with 9 bases identical to TRBD2. With 1 base clipped from V and 5 bases from J, the junction kept 6 bases outside the gene matches. In germline, CDR1 is SGHTA, CDR2 FQGNSA. This CDR3 contains 16 residues. The CDR3 sequence is CASSLVAGGGHNEQFF. Written as DNA, the CDR3 is TGTGCCAGCAGCTTAGTGGCGGGAGGGGGTCACAATGAGCAGTTCTTC.

This clone came up once. J is TRBJ2-7 and V is TRBV19; D unclear. Germline V gene data show CDR1 as LNHDA and CDR2 as SQIVND (reference sequence). The CDR3 has 13 amino acids. Between the trimmed V and J ends, which lost 3 bases and 2 bases, there was a span of 8 bases. Here the CDR3 DNA reads TGTGCCAGTAGTATGGGTCAGGCCTACGAGCAGTACTTC. Encoded protein: CASSMGQAYEQYF.

The V and J genes are TRBV7-2 and TRBJ2-2; D is uncertain. V gave up 5 bases and J gave up 2 bases, with 9 bases separating them. The length of the CDR3 is 14 residues. The germline gives CDR1 SGHTA, CDR2 FQGNSA. The CDR3 nucleotides read TGTGCCAGCAGCAACGACATAAACACCGGGGAGCTGTTTTTT. Its translation is CASSNDINTGELFF.

This clone was seen a few times. The chain links TRBV13 to TRBJ1-5; 8 bases are a match to TRBD1. Germline loops: CDR1 PRHDT, CDR2 FYEKMQ (reference sequence). This CDR3 contains 18 residues. Losses at the gene ends were 6 bases for V and 0 bases for J; bases not matched to a gene: 13. The CDR3 DNA reads as TGTGCCAGCAGACCTCGGGGACAGGAGGAGGATAGCAATCAGCCCCAGCATTTT. Translation gives CASRPRGQEEDSNQPQHF.

The V gene is TRBV2, the J gene TRBJ1-1; D unresolved. Trimming removed 6 bases from V and 2 bases from J, with 16 bases in between. The CDR3 has 15 amino acids. CDR1 is SNHLY and CDR2 is FYNNEI in the germline V gene. The CDR3 nucleotides read TGTGCCAGCAGACCACGGAGGGAATATAACACTGAAGCTTTCTTT. This translates into CASRPRREYNTEAFF.

The gene calls are TRBV10-3 and TRBJ2-1, with D possibly being TRBD2 (6 bases). The V gene's germline CDR1 is ENHRY and CDR2 SYGVKD. The CDR3 is made up of 16 amino acids. The V end lost 2 bases, the J end lost 5 bases, and 16 bases lay between the germline ends. The CDR3 is CAISEVLGRGNNEQFF. CDR3 DNA sequence: TGTGCCATCAGTGAGGTCCTAGGACGGGGGAACAATGAGCAGTTCTTC.

The genes are TRBV27 and TRBJ2-7; D is uncertain. The CDR3 has 14 residues. Germline V CDR1 and CDR2: MNHEY, SMNVEV (reference sequence). V lost 2 bases to trimming and J lost 3 bases, with 11 bases between them. In nucleotides, the CDR3 is TGTGCCAGCAGTTTAGGAGTAGTCGACTACGAGCAGTACTTC. Protein product: CASSLGVVDYEQYF.

V is TRBV25-1 and J is TRBJ1-1; weak D call: TRBD1 (5 bases). The CDR3 is 16 amino acids. V was shortened by 6 bases and J by 2 bases, with 19 bases between the two germline ends. Germline CDR1 reads MGHDK; CDR2 reads SYGVNS. CDR3 protein: CASRKDMPLSNTEAFF. For the CDR3, the DNA is TGTGCCAGCAGGAAGGACATGCCTTTAAGCAACACTGAAGCTTTCTTT.

The V and J genes are TRBV3-1 (or the pseudogene TRBV3-2) and TRBJ1-2, with no clear D. Trimming left V 5 bases short and J 4 bases short, with 20 bases between. In germline, CDR1 is LGHDT, CDR2 YNNKEL (reference sequence). This CDR3 spans 16 amino acids. CDR3 DNA sequence: TGTGCCAGCAGCGCTTTGACGACGTCCCGGGGCTATGGCTACACCTTC. It encodes CASSALTTSRGYGYTF.

This chain connects TRBV18 to TRBJ2-1; TRBD2 aligns across 8 bases. The CDR3 covers 16 residues. Trimming at V came to 2 bases and at J to 6 bases, leaving 9 bases not matched to a gene. Per germline, CDR1 KGHSH and CDR2 LQKENI. CDR3 protein: CASSPNHGTRVNEQFF. In DNA, the CDR3 is TGTGCCAGCTCACCAAATCACGGGACTAGGGTCAATGAGCAGTTCTTC.

The V and J genes are TRBV7-2 and TRBJ2-1; 7 nucleotides line up with TRBD2. Germline CDR1 and CDR2: SGHTA and FQGNSA. This CDR3 is built from 18 residues. After removal of 1 base from V and 4 bases from J, the junction contained 13 bases not matched to a gene. CDR3 amino acids: CASSLVAPTSSRYNEQFF. In DNA, the CDR3 is TGTGCCAGCAGCTTAGTCGCCCCGACTAGCAGTAGATACAATGAGCAGTTCTTC. The full variable domain, its missing parts supplied by reference TRBV7-2 and TRBJ2-1, is GAGVSQSPSNKVTEKGKDVELRCDPISGHTALYWYRQSLGQGLEFLIYFQGNSAPDKSGLPSDRFSAERTGGSVSTLTIQRTQQEDSAVYLCASSLVAPTSSRYNEQFFGPGTRLTVL.

This clone was observed a handful of times. This chain joins TRBV6-1 and TRBJ2-5; a weak D match, TRBD1 (5 bases). Germline V CDR1 and CDR2: MNHNS, SASEGT. CDR3 length: 16 residues. Deletions cut 1 base from V and 9 bases from J, with 21 bases between. The CDR3 here is CASSEDRTTNRAAQYF. The CDR3 region has the DNA TGTGCCAGCAGTGAAGATAGGACAACGAATAGGGCGGCCCAGTACTTC.

A single count supports this clone. V gene TRBV6-5 combines with J gene TRBJ1-2; D not resolved. Germline CDR1 reads MNHEY; CDR2 reads SVGAGI. The CDR3 extends over 15 amino acids. Trimming took off 6 bases at V and 4 bases at J, with 18 bases between the two ends. Written as DNA, the CDR3 is TGTGCCAGCAGGACCAGTTATGACACCCTCTATGGCTACACCTTC. Its translation is CASRTSYDTLYGYTF.

The chain couples TRBV28 to TRBJ2-7; 9 bases line up with TRBD1. V lost 8 bases to trimming and J lost 4 bases; unmatched junction nucleotides: 12. The length of the CDR3 is 15 residues. Germline lookup yields CDR1 MDHEN and CDR2 SYDVKM. CDR3 sequence reads: CASSGRGQGLYEQYF. Written as DNA, the CDR3 is TGTGCCAGCTCTGGAAGGGGACAGGGTTTATACGAGCAGTACTTC.

With regard to this clone: One end of the junction fails to match germline, which may point to a read error. Other DNA sequences in the same sample also yield this CDR3. This chain joins TRBV11-3 and TRBJ2-7; D unclear. This CDR3 has 11 residues. CDR1 and CDR2 (germline): SGHNT, YENEEA. The CDR3 nucleotides are TGTGCCAGCAGCTTTGGAGACGAACAGTACTTC. Protein: CASSFGDEQYF.

The chain carries TRBV11-3 and TRBJ2-2; TRBD2 is a possible D gene (7 bases). CDR3 length: 19 residues. V shed 5 bases and J shed 2 bases, with 24 bases lying between them. Germline CDR1 and CDR2: SGHNT and YENEEA. The DNA for the CDR3 is TGTGCCAGCAGCCCTCAGTCCAGTAGGCGGGGGCGAAACACCGGGGAGCTGTTTTTT. Protein product: CASSPQSSRRGRNTGELFF.

The chain is built from TRBV30 and TRBJ2-7; 10 positions agree with TRBD2. CDR1 is GTSNPN, CDR2 SVGIG, per germline (reference sequence). The CDR3 contains 17 residues. The J segment lost 6 bases and the V segment lost 2 bases, leaving 16 bases of the junction unmatched. The CDR3, as DNA: TGTGCCTGGAGTAGGAAAGTAGCGGGAGGTGTCAGGGGCGAGCAGTACTTC. Its translation: CAWSRKVAGGVRGEQYF.

The chain is built from TRBV7-9 and TRBJ1-1; TRBD1 matches at 7 bases. The CDR3 runs to 16 residues. After removal of 5 bases from V and 1 base from J, the junction contained 10 bases not matched to a gene. CDR1 and CDR2 from the germline V gene are SEHNR and FQNEAQ (reference sequence). CDR3 in amino acids: CASSNRQGISNTEAFF. In nucleotides, the CDR3 is TGTGCCAGCAGCAATCGACAGGGAATTTCGAACACTGAAGCTTTCTTT.

The genes are TRBV5-1 and TRBJ2-1, with D tentatively TRBD2 (6 bases). The CDR3 contains 15 residues. V lost 4 bases and J lost 2, with 13 bases in between. In germline, CDR1 is SGHRS, CDR2 YFSETQ. CDR3 amino acids: CASSDGTGAYNEQFF. The DNA of the CDR3 is TGCGCCAGCAGCGACGGGACTGGCGCCTACAATGAGCAGTTCTTC.

The genes are TRBV11-2 and TRBJ1-1, with a possible D match to TRBD1 (5 bases). Germline V CDR1 and CDR2: SGHAT, FQNNGV. Between the trimmed V and J ends, which lost 3 bases and 0 bases, there was a span of 11 bases. This CDR3 spans 15 amino acids. CDR3 protein: CASSLGRALNTEAFF. CDR3 sequence (DNA): TGTGCCAGCAGCTTGGGCAGGGCCTTGAACACTGAAGCTTTCTTT.

J is TRBJ2-1 and V is TRBV5-1; 12 bases align to TRBD2. V lost 9 bases, J lost 6 bases, and 13 bases stayed unmatched. The CDR3 totals 16 residues. Germline lookup yields CDR1 SGHRS and CDR2 YFSETQ. CDR3 sequence reads: CATSLAGGPSGNEQFF. In nucleotides, the CDR3 is TGCGCCACCTCACTAGCGGGAGGTCCATCTGGCAATGAGCAGTTCTTC.

The chain couples TRBV2 to TRBJ2-7, with TRBD2 matching over 11 bases. V trimming: 6 bases; J trimming: 5 bases; junction bases outside the gene matches: 9. Germline V CDR1 and CDR2: SNHLY, FYNNEI. This CDR3 is 15 amino acids long. The chain's CDR3 is CASRRRLAGSHEQYF. The DNA of the CDR3 is TGTGCCAGCAGACGGCGACTAGCGGGAAGCCACGAGCAGTACTTC.

The J gene is TRBJ1-1, the V gene TRBV14, with D maybe TRBD1 (5 bases). Germline V gives CDR1 SGHDN, CDR2 FVKESK. The CDR3 contains 12 residues. Trimming cost V 3 bases and J 6 bases, with 8 bases left between them. The CDR3 sequence is CASSQMTAEAFF. CDR3 nucleotide sequence: TGTGCCAGCAGCCAGATGACAGCTGAAGCTTTCTTT.